The 30 T cell receptor beta chains presented below share a single source sample, sequenced in a study of blood T cell repertoires in COVID-19 (dated by TCRdb to 2018 to 2021). Preparation of the library involved the immunoSEQ multiplex PCR assay. Here the immuneACCESS table is served through TCRdb, limited to in-frame sequences with V and J called. Missing clones are a known gap in these copies; in checked studies unresolved V genes cover under half, and the rest lacks a known reason. In all, the sample holds some 50,000 clones, and 70% to 90% of those were seen once. 25% to 30% of the sample lies in the top ten. Sequenced input: peripheral blood. The receptors shown here come from a human donor in a cohort sampled during active COVID-19.

The V call is TRBV18, the J call TRBJ1-2; no reliable D call. Germline V gene sequence: CDR1 KGHSH, CDR2 LQKENI. Trimming removed 1 base at V and 1 base at J, with 22 bases between. This CDR3 region has 19 residues. CDR3 nucleotides: TGTGCCAGCTCACCACTAAGGAGGCAGTTGGCAGAACTTAACTATGGCTACACCTTC. It codes for CASSPLRRQLAELNYGYTF.

The chain carries TRBV9 and TRBJ2-2, with 15 bases fitting TRBD2. This CDR3 has 16 residues. Germline CDR1 is SGDLS and CDR2 is YYNGEE. V gave up 0 bases and J gave up 6 bases; unmatched junction bases: 0. CDR3 DNA sequence: TGTGCCAGCAGCGTAGGGACTAGCGGGGGGGCCGGGGAGCTGTTTTTT. Translating it yields CASSVGTSGGAGELFF.

The V and J genes are TRBV7-3 and TRBJ2-1; D possibly corresponds to TRBD1 (5 bases). Trimming took 0 bases from V and 5 from J, leaving 11 bases between them. The germline gives CDR1 SGHTA, CDR2 FQGTGA. The CDR3 contains 15 residues. CDR3 coding DNA: TGTGCCAGCAGCTTAACAGGACAAGGAAACAATGAGCAGTTCTTC. Translating gives CASSLTGQGNNEQFF.

The genes are TRBV27 and TRBJ1-4; D is unclear. There are 14 residues in the CDR3. Trimming removed 4 bases at V and 1 base at J, with 7 bases between. Germline CDR1 MNHEY, CDR2 SMNVEV (reference sequence). CDR3 in DNA: TGTGCCAGCAGTTCGAAGAGAACTAATGAAAAACTGTTTTTT. Its translation: CASSSKRTNEKLFF.

This chain uses TRBV29-1 with TRBJ2-1; tentatively, D is TRBD2 (6 bases). V was trimmed by 2 bases and J by 12 bases, leaving 8 bases between them. The CDR3 runs to 10 residues. The germline CDR1 and CDR2 sequences are SQVTM and ANQGSEA. CDR3 sequence (DNA): TGCAGCGTTGAACCCGGGGGGCAGTTCTTC. Translation: CSVEPGGQFF.

The V call is TRBV7-2, the J call TRBJ2-7; D remains unclear. Trimming removed 1 base from V and 3 bases from J, with 4 bases in between. The CDR3 runs to 12 residues. Germline lookup yields CDR1 SGHTA and CDR2 FQGNSA. The CDR3 here is CASSLDNYEQYF. CDR3 coding DNA: TGTGCCAGCAGCTTAGACAACTACGAGCAGTACTTC.

The rearrangement joins TRBV18 to TRBJ2-3; 11 bases are a match to TRBD2. This CDR3 spans 18 amino acids. CDR1 and CDR2 (germline): KGHSH, LQKENI. With 4 bases clipped from V and 6 bases from J, the junction kept 15 bases outside the gene matches. This chain's CDR3 is CASSRSLAGGDGHDTQYF. The DNA for the CDR3 is TGTGCCAGCTCACGGAGTCTAGCGGGAGGAGATGGCCACGATACGCAGTATTTT.

V usage is TRBV2 and J usage is TRBJ1-2; D ambiguous. The germline gives CDR1 SNHLY, CDR2 FYNNEI. The length of the CDR3 is 16 residues. V shed 3 bases and J shed 4 bases, with 18 bases lying between them. CDR3 coding DNA: TGTGCCAGCAGTGATTTTTTCCGTGAGATCGGCTATGGCTACACCTTC. Its translation is CASSDFFREIGYGYTF.

The chain has TRBV6-5 and TRBJ2-7; 11 bases line up with TRBD2. Germline-derived CDR1 and CDR2 are MNHEY and SVGAGI. This CDR3 has 15 amino acids. The J segment lost 3 bases and the V segment lost 0 bases, leaving 1 base of the junction unmatched. The CDR3 reads CASSYSGTSGYEQYF. DNA for the CDR3: TGTGCCAGCAGTTACTCGGGGACTAGCGGCTACGAGCAGTACTTC.

J is TRBJ2-5 and V is TRBV7-2; TRBD2 aligns across 9 bases. The CDR3 totals 18 residues. Looked up from germline, CDR1 is SGHTA and CDR2 is FQGNSA. V was pared by 3 bases and J by 2 bases, with 13 bases of the junction left unmatched. DNA for the CDR3: TGTGCCAGCAGCTTCCTTAAGGCGACTAGCGGAATACAAGAGACCCAGTACTTC. Translated, it gives CASSFLKATSGIQETQYF.

The rearrangement links TRBV12-3 or TRBV12-4 to TRBJ2-7, with 8 positions matching TRBD1. With V trimmed by 6 bases and J by 1 base, 2 bases remained unmatched. CDR3 size: 13 residues. CDR3 in amino acids: CASRDRASYEQYF. Here the CDR3 DNA reads TGTGCCAGCAGGGACAGGGCTTCCTACGAGCAGTACTTC.

The rearrangement links TRBV12-3 or TRBV12-4 to TRBJ2-5; no reliable D call. V was shortened by 3 bases and J by 2 bases, with 4 bases between the two germline ends. The CDR3 loop spans 12 amino acids. CDR3 amino acids: CASSFSQETQYF. The CDR3 DNA follows: TGTGCCAGCAGTTTTAGTCAAGAGACCCAGTACTTC.

The V gene is TRBV7-3, the J gene TRBJ2-5; 7 bases line up with TRBD1. The CDR3 is 16 residues long. Germline CDR1 and CDR2: SGHTA and FQGTGA. With 1 base clipped from V and 5 bases from J, the junction kept 10 bases outside the gene matches. The CDR3 region has the DNA TGTGCCAGCAGCTTAAAGCCATCCAGGGGGTTGGAGACCCAGTACTTC. Translation gives CASSLKPSRGLETQYF.

The genes are TRBV5-1 and TRBJ2-7; D perhaps matches TRBD2 (5 bases). The CDR3 extends over 13 amino acids. Trimming took 4 bases from V and 5 from J, leaving 13 bases between them. The V gene's germline CDR1 is SGHRS and CDR2 YFSETQ. CDR3 sequence: CASSVQLEDEQYF. In DNA, the CDR3 is TGCGCCAGCAGCGTCCAATTGGAGGACGAGCAGTACTTC.

The chain recombines TRBV7-8 with TRBJ2-2, with D possibly matching TRBD2 (6 bases). The germline V gene encodes CDR1 SGHVS and CDR2 FQNEAQ. The CDR3 loop spans 15 amino acids. Trimming removed 1 base from V and 1 base from J, with 7 bases in between. CDR3 amino acids: CASSLDGGNTGELFF. The CDR3 DNA reads TGTGCCAGCAGCTTAGACGGGGGGAACACCGGGGAGCTGTTTTTT.

This rearrangement joins TRBV20-1 to TRBJ2-7; D uncertain. Germline values: CDR1 DFQATT, CDR2 SNEGSKA (reference sequence). The CDR3 has 11 residues. V was cut by 6 bases and J by 6 bases, with 12 bases left in between. The CDR3 bases are TGCAGTGCGCCGCTAGTCACCGAGCAGTACTTC. This encodes CSAPLVTEQYF.

The V call is TRBV5-4, the J call TRBJ2-5; TRBD2 is a possible D gene (6 bases). This CDR3 is built from 18 residues. The germline V gene has CDR1 SGHNT and CDR2 YYREEE (reference sequence). V was cut by 4 bases and J by 2 bases, with 24 bases left in between. The CDR3 here is CASSPARSQGGGQETQYF. In DNA form, the CDR3 reads TGTGCCAGCAGCCCCGCTAGAAGCCAGGGAGGTGGGCAAGAGACCCAGTACTTC.

The chain combines TRBV5-4 with TRBJ2-4, with D perhaps TRBD2 (5 bases). Trimming cost V 1 base and J 0 bases, with 5 bases left between them. The CDR3 runs 14 residues. Per germline, CDR1 SGHNT and CDR2 YYREEE (reference sequence). The CDR3 protein is CASSLREAKNIQYF. The CDR3, as DNA: TGTGCCAGCAGCTTGCGGGAAGCCAAAAACATTCAGTACTTC.

This chain links TRBV6-5 with TRBJ2-5; D gene unclear. The CDR3 is made up of 13 amino acids. V was pared by 8 bases and J by 6 bases, with 16 bases between. Germline V lookup: CDR1 MNHEY, CDR2 SVGAGI. CDR3 protein: CASHRRGRQTQYF. DNA of the CDR3: TGTGCCAGCCATAGGCGCGGTCGGCAGACCCAGTACTTC.

In this sample, this clone turned up a few times. The chain employs TRBV3-1 (or the pseudogene TRBV3-2) and TRBJ2-1; a possible D gene is TRBD1 (5 bases). The V gene's germline CDR1 is LGHDT and CDR2 YNNKEL (reference sequence). The CDR3 covers 13 residues. Trimming removed 5 bases from V and 7 bases from J, with 12 bases in between. CDR3 region: CASSSRNRNEQFF. CDR3 coding DNA: TGTGCCAGCAGCTCCCGTAACAGGAATGAGCAGTTCTTC.

The V gene is TRBV2, the J gene TRBJ1-5; 8 nucleotides align to TRBD1. This CDR3 has 15 residues. V lost 6 bases to trimming and J lost 2 bases; unmatched junction nucleotides: 6. Germline V gene lookup returns CDR1 SNHLY and CDR2 FYNNEI. As DNA, the CDR3 is TGTGCCAGCAGCCCCAGGGGGCTAGGCAATCAGCCCCAGCATTTT. Translating gives CASSPRGLGNQPQHF. The full variable domain, completed using reference TRBV2 and TRBJ1-5, is EPEVTQTPSHQVTQMGQEVILRCVPISNHLYFYWYRQILGQKVEFLVSFYNNEISEKSEIFDDQFSVERPDGSNFTLKIRSTKLEDSAMYFCASSPRGLGNQPQHFGDGTRLSIL.

This clone was counted once. V is TRBV5-1 and J is TRBJ2-1; TRBD2 matches 14 bases. The CDR3 consists of 15 residues. J lost 13 bases, V lost 2 bases, and 8 bases had no gene match. CDR1 SGHRS and CDR2 YFSETQ come from the germline V gene. In DNA form, the CDR3 reads TGCGCCAGCAGCTTACGGACTAGCGGGAGGCCGGGCCAGTTCTTC. This sequence encodes CASSLRTSGRPGQFF. Full variable domain (missing parts from reference TRBV5-1 and TRBJ2-1): KAGVTQTPRYLIKTRGQQVTLSCSPISGHRSVSWYQQTPGQGLQFLFEYFSETQRNKGNFPGRFSGRQFSNSRSEMNVSTLELGDSALYLCASSLRTSGRPGQFFGPGTRLTVL.

The chain recombines TRBV5-6 with TRBJ2-4; perhaps TRBD1 as D (5 bases). Looked up from germline, CDR1 is SGHDT and CDR2 is YYEEEE. This CDR3 comprises 16 residues. V gave up 0 bases and J gave up 0 bases, with 10 bases separating them. Here the CDR3 reads CASSLVGQGAKNIQYF. CDR3 sequence (DNA): TGTGCCAGCAGCTTGGTCGGGCAGGGAGCCAAAAACATTCAGTACTTC.

V is TRBV6-1 and J is TRBJ2-3, with 12 bases that match TRBD2. The CDR3 is 16 residues long. CDR1 and CDR2 (germline): MNHNS, SASEGT. The V segment lost 4 bases and the J segment 4 bases; nucleotides outside the gene matches: 6. CDR3 residues: CASSAQLAGGADTQYF. The CDR3 DNA reads TGTGCCAGCAGTGCACAACTAGCGGGGGGCGCAGATACGCAGTATTTT.

Comments on this clone: Distinct nucleotide sequences in the sample also encode this CDR3. V gene TRBV29-1 combines with J gene TRBJ2-7; 12 positions match TRBD1. The CDR3 length is 12 residues. CDR1 SQVTM and CDR2 ANQGSEA come from the germline V gene. The V segment lost 6 bases and the J segment 6 bases; nucleotides outside the gene matches: 3. CDR3 DNA sequence: TGCAGCGTGGGGACAGGGGGCGGCGAGCAGTACTTC. Protein sequence: CSVGTGGGEQYF.

CDR3 sequence (DNA): TGCGCCAGCAGCTTAGGGGGACAGGGGACAGATCAGCCCCAGCATTTT. This gives the protein CASSLGGQGTDQPQHF. This sequence joins TRBV5-1 and TRBJ1-5; the match to TRBD1 covers 10 bases. Germline-derived CDR1 and CDR2 are SGHRS and YFSETQ. The V gene end was trimmed by 2 bases and the J gene end by 5 bases; junction bases not matched to a gene: 7. The length of the CDR3 is 16 residues.

This chain links TRBV5-1 with TRBJ2-2; TRBD2 might be the D (6 bases). Germline-derived CDR1 and CDR2 are SGHRS and YFSETQ. The V end was cut by 5 bases, the J end by 0 bases, with 14 bases between. This CDR3 contains 16 residues. The CDR3 protein is CASRGGGTANTGELFF. CDR3 nucleotides: TGCGCCAGCAGGGGGGGTGGCACCGCGAACACCGGGGAGCTGTTTTTT. The entire variable domain, with the rest obtained from reference TRBV5-1 and TRBJ2-2, is as follows: KAGVTQTPRYLIKTRGQQVTLSCSPISGHRSVSWYQQTPGQGLQFLFEYFSETQRNKGNFPGRFSGRQFSNSRSEMNVSTLELGDSALYLCASRGGGTANTGELFFGEGSRLTVL.

This clone appeared a few times. This rearrangement joins TRBV19 to TRBJ2-5; the match to TRBD1 covers 7 bases. Germline values: CDR1 LNHDA, CDR2 SQIVND (reference sequence). V shed 8 bases and J 3 bases; nucleotides not matched to a gene: 3. The CDR3 contains 12 residues. This chain's CDR3 is CASSQGKETQYF. Written as DNA, the CDR3 is TGTGCCAGTTCACAGGGGAAAGAGACCCAGTACTTC.

This clone was detected only a few times. The chain recombines TRBV30 with TRBJ2-6, with D possibly being TRBD1 (6 bases). Germline assignment: CDR1 GTSNPN and CDR2 SVGIG (reference sequence). Trimming took 3 bases from V and 4 from J, leaving 10 bases between them. The CDR3 is made up of 14 amino acids. DNA of the CDR3: TGTGCCTGGAGAACAGGGTCCGGGGCCAACGTCCTGACTTTC. The encoded protein is CAWRTGSGANVLTF.

Worth noting for this clone: In the same sample, other DNA sequences code for this CDR3. The chain is built from TRBV5-1 and TRBJ2-3; 15 positions agree with TRBD2. With V trimmed by 4 bases and J by 4 bases, 4 bases remained unmatched. This CDR3 is 16 amino acids long. The germline V gene encodes CDR1 SGHRS and CDR2 YFSETQ. CDR3 amino acids: CASSPGTSGGSDTQYF. In DNA, the CDR3 is TGCGCCAGCAGCCCAGGGACTAGCGGGGGGTCAGATACGCAGTATTTT.